The present TCR beta chain was sequenced within a study of blood T cell repertoires in COVID-19. In the study overall: COVID-19 samples collected from the United States, Italy and Spain covered acute and convalescent phases. PBMCs, B-cell-depleted T cells, or T cells provided the cDNA or gDNA that made up the material.

Points on this clone: This CDR3 is also generated by other DNA sequences in the sample.

Study processing details: Reference gene primers were amplified, and this amplification served to estimate nucleated cell counts. Profiling relied on immunoSEQ multiplex PCR, and the TCRdb table lists in-frame clones only, not all of them. That table gives V, J and clone size, and the DNA gave D and trimming. The sample shows tens of thousands of clones, roughly 92% of them seen only once. With V trimmed by 8 bases and J by 4 bases, 7 bases remained unmatched. The germline V gene encodes CDR1 MDHEN and CDR2 SYDVKM. The CDR3 covers 13 residues. The chain uses TRBV28 and TRBJ1-2; 7 bases map to TRBD1. This TCR came from a human donor in a cohort sampled during active COVID-19. Sequencing was carried out using peripheral blood. CDR3 protein: CASSPGQFYGYTF. The CDR3 DNA is TGTGCCAGCTCCCCGGGACAGTTCTATGGCTACACCTTC.